This T cell receptor beta chain was observed in a study of blood T cell repertoires in COVID-19. Study overall: The United States, Italy and Spain supplied acute and convalescent COVID-19 samples.

Sequencing was performed with immunoSEQ multiplex PCR; in TCRdb, only in-frame clones are kept and a portion is missing. Found here are a few hundred thousand clones, roughly nine tenths of them singletons; the top ten hold 3%. Trimming took 4 bases from V and 10 from J, leaving 13 bases between them. Germline V gives CDR1 MDHEN, CDR2 SYDVKM. This CDR3 contains 12 residues. Patients at the Seattle site were enrolled during active infection and followed longitudinally. The source of this sequence is a woman in her 30s with COVID-19, enrolled during active disease. The genes are TRBV28 and TRBJ1-2; D not certain. Material: peripheral blood. The CDR3 here is CASSWTQSHYTF. The CDR3 coding sequence is TGTGCCAGCAGTTGGACTCAAAGTCACTACACCTTC.